The 28 T cell receptor beta chains given below trace back to one sample, sequenced in a study of shared clonotypes between healthy human individuals. TCRdb's table, derived via immunoSEQ multiplex PCR, lists solely in-frame clones and lacks some. The data contain around 2.1 million clones, more than 90% of them seen just once; the ten biggest clones take up over 0.1%. Material: naive CD4+ T cells sorted from blood. Described subset: CD45RA+ positively selected. The receptors shown here come from a man younger than 35 in good health.

Comment on this clone: The same CDR3 also results from other DNA sequences found in this sample. The chain employs TRBV7-9 and TRBJ1-6, with 7 bases aligning to TRBD1. CDR1 SEHNR and CDR2 FQNEAQ come from the germline V gene (reference sequence). CDR3 length equals 15 residues. Losses at the gene ends were 5 bases for V and 5 bases for J; bases not matched to a gene: 6. Here the CDR3 DNA reads TGTGCCAGCAGCCCCCGGACAGGCGATAATTCACCCCTCCACTTT. As protein: CASSPRTGDNSPLHF.

This clone appeared once. The chain combines TRBV19 with TRBJ2-1; 9 positions agree with TRBD2. Germline assignment: CDR1 LNHDA and CDR2 SQIVND (reference sequence). V lost 6 bases, J lost 8 bases, and 14 bases stayed unmatched. The CDR3 runs 16 residues. CDR3 bases: TGTGCCAGTAGGGTAGCGGGAGACGGTACAGTCCATGAGCAGTTCTTC. It yields the protein CASRVAGDGTVHEQFF.

This clone was counted between two and nine times. The genes are TRBV30 and TRBJ2-7; D possibly corresponds to TRBD2 (6 bases). This CDR3 is 13 amino acids long. Trimming pared 1 base from V and 3 bases from J, leaving 10 bases between. CDR1 GTSNPN and CDR2 SVGIG come from the germline V gene (reference sequence). DNA for the CDR3: TGTGCCTGGAGTGATAGACTAGGCTACGAGCAGTACTTC. Encoded protein: CAWSDRLGYEQYF. The whole variable domain, filled in from reference TRBV30 and TRBJ2-7, reads SQTIHQWPATLVQPVGSPLSLECTVEGTSNPNLYWYRQAAGRGLQLLFYSVGIGQISSEVPQNLSASRPQDRQFILSSKKLLLSDSGFYLCAWSDRLGYEQYFGPGTRLTVT.

In the case of this clone: This same CDR3 is encoded by further DNA sequences in the sample. V gene TRBV10-3 combines with J gene TRBJ2-7; 8 positions match TRBD1. This CDR3 has 13 amino acids. Trimming removed 8 bases from V and 3 bases from J; junction bases left unmatched: 6. Looked up from germline, CDR1 is ENHRY and CDR2 is SYGVKD. The CDR3 nucleotides are TGTGCCATCGGACAGGGAGGAAGCTACGAGCAGTACTTC. The encoded protein is CAIGQGGSYEQYF.

The rearrangement uses TRBV5-1 and TRBJ2-7, with 8 bases that match TRBD1. This CDR3 has 14 residues. The V gene end was trimmed by 3 bases and the J gene end by 5 bases; junction bases not matched to a gene: 7. From germline, CDR1 is SGHRS and CDR2 YFSETQ. The CDR3 DNA reads as TGCGCCAGCAGCTGGGCAGGGGGCGGTGACGAGCAGTACTTC. Its protein is CASSWAGGGDEQYF.

This chain joins TRBV6-6 and TRBJ2-7; D unresolved. Per the germline V gene, CDR1 is MNHNY and CDR2 is SVGAGI (reference sequence). The CDR3 consists of 13 residues. Trimming took off 0 bases at V and 7 bases at J, with 10 bases between the two ends. The CDR3 DNA is TGTGCCAGCAGTTACTCAGTTTCAGGAGAGCAGTACTTC. The encoded protein is CASSYSVSGEQYF.

The chain is built from TRBV28 and TRBJ1-1; D is ambiguous. Germline lookup yields CDR1 MDHEN and CDR2 SYDVKM. The CDR3 contains 14 residues. The V and J ends lost 2 bases and 1 base respectively, with 8 bases between them. The CDR3 DNA is TGTGCCAGCAGTTTAGTGGCGGAGAACACTGAAGCTTTCTTT. This translates into CASSLVAENTEAFF.

The chain is built from TRBV15 and TRBJ1-5; no clear D. V lost 0 bases to trimming and J lost 5 bases, with 11 bases between them. The CDR3 has 15 amino acids. Germline V gives CDR1 LNHNV, CDR2 YYDKDF (reference sequence). CDR3 sequence reads: CATSRDRERHQPQHF. The CDR3 DNA is TGTGCCACCAGCAGAGATAGGGAGCGTCATCAGCCCCAGCATTTT.

This chain uses TRBV11-3 with TRBJ2-3; D ambiguous. The CDR3 is 15 residues long. V lost 1 base to trimming and J lost 0 bases, with 8 bases between them. The germline gives CDR1 SGHNT, CDR2 YENEEA. Written as DNA, the CDR3 is TGTGCCAGCAGCTTAGTTACCGGGAGCACAGATACGCAGTATTTT. Its translation is CASSLVTGSTDTQYF.

The chain has TRBV25-1 and TRBJ1-2, with D maybe TRBD1 (6 bases). The CDR3 consists of 17 residues. The V gene's germline CDR1 is MGHDK and CDR2 SYGVNS. The ends were cut back, 0 bases at V and 2 bases at J, with 16 bases in the middle. The CDR3 DNA reads as TGTGCCAGCAGTGAATATGGGCGACGGGGGGCCAACTATGGCTACACCTTC. This encodes CASSEYGRRGANYGYTF.

On this clone: Other DNA sequences in the same sample also yield this CDR3. CDR3 bases: TGTGCCAGCAGTGAAGGGGGAAACACCATATATTTT. It specifies CASSEGGNTIYF. The chain uses TRBV2 and TRBJ1-3, with D hard to call. The V end lost 1 base, the J end lost 4 bases, and 2 bases lay between the germline ends. Per the germline V gene, CDR1 is SNHLY and CDR2 is FYNNEI. The CDR3 length is 12 residues.

This sequence joins TRBV6-5 and TRBJ2-5, with D hard to call. The germline V gene has CDR1 MNHEY and CDR2 SVGAGI. The ends were cut back, 4 bases at V and 3 bases at J, with 12 bases in the middle. The CDR3 loop spans 14 amino acids. In nucleotides, the CDR3 is TGTGCCAGCAGTTTGGGCCTAGGGAAAGAGACCCAGTACTTC. Translated, it gives CASSLGLGKETQYF.

The chain is built from TRBV30 and TRBJ2-4; 9 nucleotides line up with TRBD1. CDR1 and CDR2 from the germline V gene are GTSNPN and SVGIG (reference sequence). Trimming cost V 2 bases and J 8 bases; bases outside gene matches: 4. The CDR3 consists of 13 residues. CDR3 DNA: TGTGCCTGGAGTAATGGACAGGGGCACATTCAGTACTTC. Translated: CAWSNGQGHIQYF.

This chain connects TRBV4-1 to TRBJ2-5; TRBD1 matches at 9 bases. Germline lookup yields CDR1 MGHRA and CDR2 YSYEKL. Trimming cost V 4 bases and J 2 bases; bases outside gene matches: 5. The CDR3 has 15 amino acids. CDR3 protein: CASSLGGTGQETQYF. Written as DNA, the CDR3 is TGCGCCAGCAGCCTGGGCGGGACAGGGCAAGAGACCCAGTACTTC.

In regard to this clone: This same CDR3 is encoded by further DNA sequences in the sample. The rearrangement links TRBV20-1 to TRBJ2-7; D gene ambiguous. Trimming left V 3 bases short and J 4 bases short, with 7 bases between. The CDR3 is made up of 11 amino acids. The germline CDR1 and CDR2 sequences are DFQATT and SNEGSKA (reference sequence). CDR3 sequence reads: CSASRSYEQYF. As DNA, the CDR3 is TGCAGTGCTAGTCGGAGTTACGAGCAGTACTTC.

CDR3 residues: CASITGGYEQYF. In DNA form, the CDR3 reads TGTGCCAGCATTACAGGGGGCTACGAGCAGTACTTC. The chain uses TRBV2 and TRBJ2-7, with TRBD1 matching over 8 bases. The CDR3 runs 12 residues. From germline, CDR1 is SNHLY and CDR2 FYNNEI. After removal of 7 bases from V and 3 bases from J, the junction contained 2 bases not matched to a gene.

The chain is built from TRBV7-2 and TRBJ2-5; 9 positions agree with TRBD2. With 5 bases clipped from V and 5 bases from J, the junction kept 12 bases outside the gene matches. The length of the CDR3 is 16 residues. CDR1 SGHTA and CDR2 FQGNSA come from the germline V gene. The CDR3 region is CASSLLSGSGTETQYF. The CDR3 DNA reads TGTGCCAGCAGCCTACTTAGCGGGAGTGGAACGGAGACCCAGTACTTC.

The gene calls are TRBV6-5 and TRBJ1-1; possible D gene TRBD1, 5 bases. V gave up 6 bases and J gave up 5 bases, with 10 bases separating them. Germline CDR1 reads MNHEY; CDR2 reads SVGAGI. The CDR3 is 12 amino acids. CDR3 sequence: CASRGVGTEAFF. CDR3 DNA sequence: TGTGCCAGCAGGGGGGTTGGGACTGAAGCTTTCTTT.

V gene TRBV5-4 combines with J gene TRBJ2-1; TRBD2 matches 13 bases. This CDR3 has 16 amino acids. V lost 4 bases and J lost 0; bases outside the gene matches: 1. Germline V CDR1 and CDR2: SGHNT, YYREEE (reference sequence). The CDR3 region is CASSRLAGGSYNEQFF. The CDR3 bases are TGTGCCAGCAGCAGACTAGCGGGAGGCTCCTACAATGAGCAGTTCTTC. Together with reference TRBV5-4 and TRBJ2-1, the CDR3 gives the full variable domain: ETGVTQSPTHLIKTRGQQVTLRCSSQSGHNTVSWYQQALGQGPQFIFQYYREEENGRGNFPPRFSGLQFPNYSSELNVNALELDDSALYLCASSRLAGGSYNEQFFGPGTRLTVL.

The rearrangement links TRBV30 to TRBJ1-4; perhaps TRBD1 as D (6 bases). CDR3 length: 12 amino acids. V was clipped by 3 bases and J by 4 bases, with 6 bases between them. Germline-derived CDR1 and CDR2 are GTSNPN and SVGIG (reference sequence). The CDR3 nucleotides are TGTGCCTGGAGGGACAGTAATGAAAAACTGTTTTTT. It encodes CAWRDSNEKLFF. The whole variable domain, remainder taken from reference TRBV30 and TRBJ1-4, is SQTIHQWPATLVQPVGSPLSLECTVEGTSNPNLYWYRQAAGRGLQLLFYSVGIGQISSEVPQNLSASRPQDRQFILSSKKLLLSDSGFYLCAWRDSNEKLFFGSGTQLSVL.

CDR3 in amino acids: CASSPPNQGTEAFF. The CDR3 nucleotides are TGCGCCAGCAGCCCTCCCAATCAAGGCACTGAAGCTTTCTTT. V usage is TRBV4-1 and J usage is TRBJ1-1, with D hard to call. V was cut by 4 bases and J by 4 bases, with 13 bases left in between. Germline V CDR1 and CDR2: MGHRA, YSYEKL. There are 14 residues in the CDR3.

This sequence joins TRBV5-1 and TRBJ2-5; 9 positions agree with TRBD1. The V gene end was trimmed by 4 bases and the J gene end by 5 bases; junction bases not matched to a gene: 6. This CDR3 comprises 14 residues. Germline V lookup: CDR1 SGHRS, CDR2 YFSETQ. The CDR3 is CASSATGGTETQYF. The CDR3 nucleotides read TGCGCCAGCAGCGCGACAGGGGGAACCGAGACCCAGTACTTC.

This chain uses TRBV5-4 with TRBJ2-5; weak D call: TRBD2 (6 bases). Trimming left V 4 bases short and J 13 bases short, with 20 bases between. The CDR3 has 13 residues. Germline V gene sequence: CDR1 SGHNT, CDR2 YYREEE (reference sequence). CDR3 sequence (DNA): TGTGCCAGCAGCCACCCGGGACTCCAAATCGGGTACTTC. Translated: CASSHPGLQIGYF.

The chain carries TRBV19 and TRBJ1-6; 8 nucleotides line up with TRBD1. With V trimmed by 1 base and J by 7 bases, 6 bases remained unmatched. CDR1 is LNHDA and CDR2 is SQIVND in the germline V gene (reference sequence). The CDR3 is 16 amino acids. CDR3 residues: CASSIGTGILNSPLHF. DNA for the CDR3: TGTGCCAGTAGTATAGGGACAGGGATTTTGAATTCACCCCTCCACTTT.

For this clone: In the same sample, other DNA sequences code for this CDR3. The CDR3 region is CAWSAGGNVLTF. The CDR3 DNA reads as TGTGCCTGGAGTGCGGGAGGCAATGTCCTGACTTTC. The chain has TRBV30 and TRBJ2-6, with 7 bases fitting TRBD2. Germline trimming cut 1 base from V and 13 bases from J; bases unmatched to any gene: 4. Germline CDR1 and CDR2: GTSNPN and SVGIG (reference sequence). The length of the CDR3 is 12 residues.

A single count supports this clone. The J gene is TRBJ2-7, the V gene TRBV6-5; D tentatively reads TRBD1 or TRBD2 (5 bases each). The CDR3 runs to 16 residues. The germline gives CDR1 MNHEY, CDR2 SVGAGI. Trimming stripped 0 bases from V and 0 bases from J, with 12 bases between. CDR3 loop: CASSYSGTEPSYEQYF. DNA for the CDR3: TGTGCCAGCAGTTACTCGGGGACCGAGCCCTCCTACGAGCAGTACTTC.

The V gene is TRBV13, the J gene TRBJ2-3; either TRBD1 or TRBD2 may fit D (5 bases each). This CDR3 comprises 14 residues. V was clipped by 5 bases and J by 6 bases, with 15 bases between them. CDR1 is PRHDT, CDR2 FYEKMQ, per germline (reference sequence). DNA for the CDR3: TGTGCCAGCAGCCCGGGACCAATCGAGGATACGCAGTATTTT. Protein product: CASSPGPIEDTQYF.

This rearrangement joins TRBV10-3 to TRBJ2-2; D gene uncertain. Germline-derived CDR1 and CDR2 are ENHRY and SYGVKD. Trimming removed 0 bases from V and 4 bases from J, with 9 bases in between. The CDR3 is 15 amino acids. CDR3 DNA sequence: TGTGCCATCAGTGAGTCAGGGCAGATCACCGGGGAGCTGTTTTTT. Translating it yields CAISESGQITGELFF.